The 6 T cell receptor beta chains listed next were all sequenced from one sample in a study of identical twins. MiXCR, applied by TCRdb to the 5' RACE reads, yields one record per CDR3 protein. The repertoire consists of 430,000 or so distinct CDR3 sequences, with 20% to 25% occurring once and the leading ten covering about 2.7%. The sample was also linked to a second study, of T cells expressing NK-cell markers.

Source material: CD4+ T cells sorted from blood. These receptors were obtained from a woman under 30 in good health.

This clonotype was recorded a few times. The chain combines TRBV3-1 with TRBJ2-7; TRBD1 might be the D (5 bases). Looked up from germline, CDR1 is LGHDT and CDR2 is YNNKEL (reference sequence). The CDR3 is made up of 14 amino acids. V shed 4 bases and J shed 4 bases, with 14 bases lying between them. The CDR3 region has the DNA TGTGCCAGCAGCCGAACGGACAAGGCTTACGAGCAGTACTTC. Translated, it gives CASSRTDKAYEQYF.

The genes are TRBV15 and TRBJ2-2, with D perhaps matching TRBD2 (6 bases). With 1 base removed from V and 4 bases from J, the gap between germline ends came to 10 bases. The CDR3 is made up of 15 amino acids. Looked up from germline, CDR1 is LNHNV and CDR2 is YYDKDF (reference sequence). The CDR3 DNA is TGTGCCACCAGCAGAGGACTAGGAGGCACCGGGGAGCTGTTTTTT. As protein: CATSRGLGGTGELFF.

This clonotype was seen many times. CDR3 protein: CASSRWAGGEETQYF. Written as DNA, the CDR3 is TGTGCCAGCAGTCGGTGGGCCGGGGGCGAAGAGACCCAGTACTTC. This chain uses TRBV12-3 or TRBV12-4 with TRBJ2-5; D may be TRBD1 or TRBD2 (6 bases each). The CDR3 has 15 amino acids. Deletions cut 5 bases from V and 3 bases from J, with 16 bases between.

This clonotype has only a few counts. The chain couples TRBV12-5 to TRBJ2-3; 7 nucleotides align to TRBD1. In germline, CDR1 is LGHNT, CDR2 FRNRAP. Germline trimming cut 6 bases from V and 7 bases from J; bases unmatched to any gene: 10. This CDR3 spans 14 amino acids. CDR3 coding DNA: TGTGCTAGTGGAGGACAGGCGAGAAGATATACGCAGTATTTT. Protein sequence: CASGGQARRYTQYF.

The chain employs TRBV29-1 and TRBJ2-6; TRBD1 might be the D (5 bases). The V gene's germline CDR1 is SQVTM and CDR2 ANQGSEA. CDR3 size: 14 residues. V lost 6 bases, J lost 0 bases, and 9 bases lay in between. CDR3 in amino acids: CSVIRGSGANVLTF. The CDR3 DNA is TGCAGCGTGATTAGGGGCTCTGGGGCCAACGTCCTGACTTTC.

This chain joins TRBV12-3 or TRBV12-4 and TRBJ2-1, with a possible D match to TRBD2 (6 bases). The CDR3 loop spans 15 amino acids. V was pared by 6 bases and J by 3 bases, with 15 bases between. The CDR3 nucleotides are TGTGCCAGCAGGCACCCGGGAGTGGTCTACAATGAGCAGTTCTTC. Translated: CASRHPGVVYNEQFF.